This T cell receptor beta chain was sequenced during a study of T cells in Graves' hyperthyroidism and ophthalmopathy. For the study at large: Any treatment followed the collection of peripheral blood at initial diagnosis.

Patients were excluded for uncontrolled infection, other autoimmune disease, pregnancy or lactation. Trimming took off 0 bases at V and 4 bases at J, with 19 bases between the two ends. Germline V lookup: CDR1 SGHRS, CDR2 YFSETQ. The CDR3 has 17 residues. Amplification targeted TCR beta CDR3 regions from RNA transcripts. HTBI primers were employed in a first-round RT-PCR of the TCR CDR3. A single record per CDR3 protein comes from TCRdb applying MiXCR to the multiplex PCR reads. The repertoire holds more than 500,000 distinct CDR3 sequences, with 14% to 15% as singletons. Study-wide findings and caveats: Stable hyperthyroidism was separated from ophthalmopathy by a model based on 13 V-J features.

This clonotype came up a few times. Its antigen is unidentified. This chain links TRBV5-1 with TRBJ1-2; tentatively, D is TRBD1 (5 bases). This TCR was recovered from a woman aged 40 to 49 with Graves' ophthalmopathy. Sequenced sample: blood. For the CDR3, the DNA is TGCGCCAGCAGCTTGGGTACGGCGATACAGGACCGCTATGGCTACACCTTC. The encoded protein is CASSLGTAIQDRYGYTF.